Reported below is one TCR beta chain. Its matching antigen is unknown. CDR3 size: 15 residues. Germline loops: CDR1 SGHNT, CDR2 YYREEE (reference sequence). The V end lost 1 base, the J end lost 6 bases, and 16 bases lay between the germline ends. This specimen belongs to a study of cytomegalovirus exposure and HLA in healthy donors. General study findings and limits: The CMV antigen specificity of a few CMV-associated chains was confirmed through in vitro analysis. The likely origin of a cluster of highly shared sequence variants was a sequencing artifact. Later analysis identified a missense DCLRE1C variant that was linked to TCR beta V- and J-gene trimming.

Regarding donors, all were healthy bone marrow donors. 13 Jbeta primers and 60 Vbeta primers were used for the PCR. The protocol was immunoSEQ multiplex PCR, while the TCRdb copy is restricted to in-frame clones and leaves out a portion. This sample has roughly 100,000 clones, with around four fifths found just once. The sequence was obtained from a man aged 25 to 40 in good health and CMV-seronegative. The chain links TRBV5-4 to TRBJ1-2; maybe TRBD1 (5 bases). The specimen was PBMCs. CDR3 sequence: CASSLLLRGSDGYTF. The DNA for the CDR3 is TGTGCCAGCAGCTTGCTTTTAAGGGGCTCGGATGGCTACACCTTC. Using reference TRBV5-4 and TRBJ1-2 for the parts outside the CDR3, the full variable domain is ETGVTQSPTHLIKTRGQQVTLRCSSQSGHNTVSWYQQALGQGPQFIFQYYREEENGRGNFPPRFSGLQFPNYSSELNVNALELDDSALYLCASSLLLRGSDGYTFGSGTRLTVV.